This T cell receptor beta chain was sequenced for a study of T-cell memory formation after mild COVID-19. This CDR3 comprises 14 residues. Germline V lookup: CDR1 SGHTA, CDR2 FQGNSA. The V segment lost 4 bases and the J segment 5 bases; nucleotides outside the gene matches: 6. Each CDR3 protein is one row after TCRdb ran MiXCR on the 5' RACE reads. The table includes 210,000 or so distinct CDR3 sequences, about 10% detected once. This clonotype was counted ten times or more. The receptor was derived from a man in his late teens or twenties who had mild COVID-19 (a few samples of this study predate the infection). Cell type and time point are not known. Sequencing used PBMCs or a T cell subset sorted from them (not recorded which). The rearrangement links TRBV7-2 to TRBJ2-5; TRBD1 matches at 8 bases. CDR3 sequence (DNA): TGTGCCAGCAGCTCCCTGGACAGGGCCGAGACCCAGTACTTC. Translation gives CASSSLDRAETQYF. Filled out from reference TRBV7-2 and TRBJ2-5, the complete variable domain reads GAGVSQSPSNKVTEKGKDVELRCDPISGHTALYWYRQSLGQGLEFLIYFQGNSAPDKSGLPSDRFSAERTGGSVSTLTIQRTQQEDSAVYLCASSSLDRAETQYFGPGTRLLVL.